Below, 26 T cell receptor beta chains from the same sample are listed, as sequenced in a study of blood T cell repertoires in COVID-19. Clones were read by immunoSEQ multiplex PCR, and TCRdb kept only the in-frame ones, dropping some. The table lists some 240,000 clones, approximately 85% of them singletons, with about 5.6% in the top ten. Source material: peripheral blood. These receptors originate from a woman aged 70-85 years with COVID-19, enrolled during active disease.

The V and J genes are TRBV2 and TRBJ2-7, with D possibly matching TRBD1 (6 bases). The germline V and J ends were trimmed by 6 bases and 2 bases, with 14 bases remaining between them. There are 14 residues in the CDR3. CDR1 SNHLY and CDR2 FYNNEI come from the germline V gene. The CDR3 sequence is CASREQGRTYEQYF. CDR3 DNA sequence: TGTGCCAGCAGGGAACAGGGCAGAACCTACGAGCAGTACTTC. The variable domain in full, with the rest retrieved from reference TRBV2 and TRBJ2-7, is EPEVTQTPSHQVTQMGQEVILRCVPISNHLYFYWYRQILGQKVEFLVSFYNNEISEKSEIFDDQFSVERPDGSNFTLKIRSTKLEDSAMYFCASREQGRTYEQYFGPGTRLTVT.

A few counts support this clone. The rearrangement joins TRBV13 to TRBJ1-3; the match to TRBD1 covers 10 bases. Germline CDR1 is PRHDT and CDR2 is FYEKMQ (reference sequence). V gave up 4 bases and J gave up 2 bases; unmatched junction bases: 2. The CDR3 is 15 amino acids. The CDR3 spells CASSSGTGAGNTIYF. Written as DNA, the CDR3 is TGTGCCAGCAGCTCCGGGACAGGGGCTGGAAACACCATATATTTT.

The CDR3 region has the DNA TGTGCCACCAGCAGAGACCAGGGGGCTAAGCAGTTCTTC. Its translation: CATSRDQGAKQFF. The gene calls are TRBV15 and TRBJ2-1; 8 nucleotides align to TRBD1. V lost 0 bases, J lost 11 bases, and 3 bases stayed unmatched. Germline loops: CDR1 LNHNV, CDR2 YYDKDF (reference sequence). This CDR3 region has 13 residues.

The chain couples TRBV7-3 to TRBJ2-7, with D possibly TRBD2 on 5 matching bases. The V and J ends lost 4 bases and 6 bases respectively, with 13 bases between them. CDR3 length equals 13 residues. The germline V gene has CDR1 SGHTA and CDR2 FQGTGA. Written as DNA, the CDR3 is TGTGCCAGCAGCTACAGCGGTCTGGGCGAGCAGTACTTC. Translated: CASSYSGLGEQYF.

This chain joins TRBV6-5 and TRBJ1-1; no clear D gene. Per germline, CDR1 MNHEY and CDR2 SVGAGI. V gave up 8 bases and J gave up 11 bases, with 24 bases separating them. The CDR3 contains 14 residues. The CDR3 spells CASCKRESPLLAFF. The CDR3, as DNA: TGTGCCAGCTGCAAGAGGGAAAGCCCTCTGCTTGCTTTCTTT.

The CDR3 reads CASSRVGGLAGVSNEQFF. The CDR3 DNA reads TGTGCCAGCAGTCGCGTTGGCGGACTAGCGGGAGTATCAAATGAGCAGTTCTTC. This sequence joins TRBV6-2 or TRBV6-3 and TRBJ2-1; 13 bases align to TRBD2. Per the germline V gene, CDR1 is MNHEY and CDR2 is SVGEGT. V gave up 5 bases and J gave up 7 bases; unmatched junction bases: 14. The CDR3 is made up of 18 amino acids.

The chain employs TRBV7-2 and TRBJ2-3; D may be TRBD2 (5 bases). CDR1 and CDR2 from the germline V gene are SGHTA and FQGNSA. Trimming removed 3 bases at V and 2 bases at J, with 15 bases between. The CDR3 contains 16 residues. CDR3 sequence reads: CASSLGVARITDTQYF. CDR3 coding DNA: TGTGCCAGCAGCTTGGGAGTAGCGAGAATCACAGATACGCAGTATTTT.

The V call is TRBV28, the J call TRBJ1-4; tentatively, D is TRBD1 (6 bases). The V and J ends lost 3 bases and 4 bases respectively, with 9 bases between them. The germline CDR1 and CDR2 sequences are MDHEN and SYDVKM. The CDR3 sequence is 14 residues long. CDR3 sequence: CASSLGTNNEKLFF. In DNA, the CDR3 is TGTGCCAGCAGTTTGGGGACAAATAATGAAAAACTGTTTTTT.

This clone came up many times. This rearrangement joins TRBV19 to TRBJ1-5; 8 bases match TRBD1. Germline CDR1 is LNHDA and CDR2 is SQIVND (reference sequence). V lost 9 bases to trimming and J lost 5 bases; unmatched junction nucleotides: 6. The length of the CDR3 is 13 residues. The CDR3 nucleotides read TGTGCCAGCAGCAGGGGGCGCGATCAGCCCCAGCATTTT. Amino acids: CASSRGRDQPQHF.

V usage is TRBV10-3 and J usage is TRBJ2-7; no reliable D call. CDR3 length: 12 residues. In germline, CDR1 is ENHRY, CDR2 SYGVKD. V was trimmed by 3 bases and J by 5 bases, leaving 8 bases between them. CDR3 region: CAISDLSNEQYF. CDR3 DNA sequence: TGTGCCATCAGTGATCTTTCTAACGAGCAGTACTTC.

The chain has TRBV5-1 and TRBJ2-6, with a weak D call TRBD1 (6 bases). The CDR3 totals 16 residues. Trimming removed 4 bases from V and 4 bases from J, with 15 bases in between. CDR1 is SGHRS and CDR2 is YFSETQ in the germline V gene. The CDR3 region is CASSPSGGSGANVLTF. CDR3 nucleotides: TGCGCCAGCAGCCCAAGTGGGGGCTCCGGGGCCAACGTCCTGACTTTC.

The CDR3 DNA reads as TGTGCCAGCTCACCAAACAGAAACACTGAAGCTTTCTTT. Its protein product is CASSPNRNTEAFF. The chain links TRBV18 to TRBJ1-1; D is unclear. V was shortened by 2 bases and J by 2 bases, with 6 bases between the two germline ends. There are 13 residues in the CDR3. Germline lookup yields CDR1 KGHSH and CDR2 LQKENI.

The V and J genes are TRBV27 and TRBJ1-2, with TRBD1 identical over 10 bases. The CDR3 sequence is 14 residues long. Germline loops: CDR1 MNHEY, CDR2 SMNVEV (reference sequence). With 2 bases clipped from V and 8 bases from J, the junction kept 5 bases outside the gene matches. The CDR3 region is CASSLGTGVRGYTF. The DNA of the CDR3 is TGTGCCAGCAGTTTAGGGACAGGGGTGAGGGGCTACACCTTC.

The V and J genes are TRBV19 and TRBJ2-7, with 9 bases fitting TRBD1. The CDR3 is 16 residues long. With 4 bases clipped from V and 3 bases from J, the junction kept 10 bases outside the gene matches. In germline, CDR1 is LNHDA, CDR2 SQIVND (reference sequence). This chain's CDR3 is CASSNLPGQGFYEQYF. The CDR3 nucleotides read TGTGCCAGTAGTAACCTACCGGGACAGGGCTTCTACGAGCAGTACTTC.

This chain uses TRBV5-1 with TRBJ2-7; TRBD2 agrees at 8 bases. From germline, CDR1 is SGHRS and CDR2 YFSETQ. This CDR3 contains 15 residues. The junction had 6 bases not matched to a gene; V was cut back by 2 bases and J by 2 bases. CDR3 residues: CASSFSGGFTYEQYF. CDR3 DNA sequence: TGCGCCAGCAGCTTCTCGGGAGGGTTTACCTACGAGCAGTACTTC.

The gene calls are TRBV9 and TRBJ1-2; D is ambiguous. Germline values: CDR1 SGDLS, CDR2 YYNGEE. V shed 4 bases and J shed 7 bases, with 14 bases lying between them. The CDR3 covers 13 residues. The CDR3 reads CASSFSPVSGYTF. The CDR3 coding sequence is TGTGCCAGCAGCTTTAGCCCAGTCTCTGGCTACACCTTC.

This chain links TRBV27 with TRBJ1-3; D call uncertain. V was clipped by 5 bases and J by 6 bases, with 14 bases between them. Germline V gene lookup returns CDR1 MNHEY and CDR2 SMNVEV (reference sequence). The CDR3 extends over 14 amino acids. CDR3 sequence reads: CASSPDGGPNTIYF. The DNA of the CDR3 is TGTGCCAGCAGTCCGGACGGAGGGCCAAACACCATATATTTT.

V usage is TRBV6-5 and J usage is TRBJ1-1; D ambiguous. The germline V gene has CDR1 MNHEY and CDR2 SVGAGI. The CDR3 loop spans 14 amino acids. Trimming shortened V by 7 bases and J by 6 bases, and 18 bases separated the two germline ends. Written as DNA, the CDR3 is TGTGCCAGCAAGCGCCACCTTTCGTGGGCTGAAGCTTTCTTT. This gives the protein CASKRHLSWAEAFF.

V gene TRBV18 combines with J gene TRBJ2-3, with 7 bases lining up with TRBD1. This CDR3 region has 17 residues. With 0 bases clipped from V and 4 bases from J, the junction kept 10 bases outside the gene matches. CDR1 is KGHSH and CDR2 is LQKENI in the germline V gene. The CDR3 spells CASSPPRTGARPDTQYF. CDR3 nucleotides: TGTGCCAGCTCACCACCGAGAACAGGGGCGAGGCCAGATACGCAGTATTTT.

With regard to this clone: Other DNA sequences in this specimen translate into the identical CDR3. V usage is TRBV29-1 and J usage is TRBJ1-4; 7 bases agree with TRBD1. This CDR3 contains 13 residues. CDR1 SQVTM and CDR2 ANQGSEA come from the germline V gene. J lost 6 bases, V lost 3 bases, and 4 bases had no gene match. The CDR3 DNA is TGCAGCGTTGAGGAGGGGGCGGATGAAAAACTGTTTTTT. It encodes CSVEEGADEKLFF.

This sequence joins TRBV30 and TRBJ2-7; 10 bases align to TRBD1. The CDR3 has 15 amino acids. The V and J ends lost 0 bases and 5 bases, in that order; junction bases with no gene match: 7. CDR1 is GTSNPN and CDR2 is SVGIG in the germline V gene (reference sequence). CDR3 amino acids: CAWSVAGTGVHEQYF. The CDR3 DNA sequence: TGTGCCTGGAGTGTGGCCGGGACAGGGGTCCACGAGCAGTACTTC.

The CDR3 protein is CASSAGGAGANVLTF. The CDR3 coding sequence is TGTGCCAGTTCCGCGGGTGGCGCTGGGGCCAACGTCCTGACTTTC. This chain links TRBV7-2 with TRBJ2-6, with D possibly being TRBD2 (5 bases). From germline, CDR1 is SGHTA and CDR2 FQGNSA. CDR3 length: 15 amino acids. V lost 9 bases and J lost 2, with 14 bases in between.

The gene calls are TRBV11-2 and TRBJ1-1, with no clear D. V lost 3 bases, J lost 1 base, and 9 bases lay in between. The germline V gene encodes CDR1 SGHAT and CDR2 FQNNGV. The CDR3 loop spans 14 amino acids. CDR3 coding DNA: TGTGCCAGCAGCTTCGGACTGACGAACACTGAAGCTTTCTTT. Protein product: CASSFGLTNTEAFF.

This clone has only a few counts. The rearrangement links TRBV28 to TRBJ2-7, with 7 bases lining up with TRBD1. V dropped 6 bases and J dropped 2; count of bases not matched to a gene: 10. The CDR3 has 15 residues. Germline lookup yields CDR1 MDHEN and CDR2 SYDVKM. CDR3 coding DNA: TGTGCCAGCAGGCCGGGACAGACGATAACCTACGAGCAGTACTTC. This sequence encodes CASRPGQTITYEQYF. The full variable domain, with the rest looked up from reference TRBV28 and TRBJ2-7, is DVKVTQSSRYLVKRTGEKVFLECVQDMDHENMFWYRQDPGLGLRLIYFSYDVKMKEKGDIPEGYSVSREKKERFSLILESASTNQTSMYLCASRPGQTITYEQYFGPGTRLTVT.

The CDR3 reads CASSPRDRSLYGYTF. The CDR3 coding sequence is TGTGCCAGCAGTCCAAGGGACAGGAGTCTCTATGGCTACACCTTC. The chain recombines TRBV28 with TRBJ1-2, with 8 nucleotides matching TRBD1. The V gene end was trimmed by 5 bases and the J gene end by 4 bases; junction bases not matched to a gene: 9. CDR1 is MDHEN, CDR2 SYDVKM, per germline. The CDR3 is 15 residues long.

The chain carries TRBV24-1 and TRBJ2-2, with 12 bases identical to TRBD2. From germline, CDR1 is KGHDR and CDR2 SFDVKD. The CDR3 totals 17 residues. The V gene end was trimmed by 5 bases and the J gene end by 3 bases; junction bases not matched to a gene: 6. CDR3 sequence (DNA): TGTGCCACCAGTGGGGCTAGCGGGAGGGACCACACCGGGGAGCTGTTTTTT. As protein: CATSGASGRDHTGELFF.